In this sample, the clone carrying this T cell receptor (beta chain) turned up once. Antigen unknown. This entry comes from a study of CD8+CD57+ T cells in acquired aplastic anemia. Study overall: An average of roughly 2.9 ug of DNA was obtained from sorted CD4+ and CD8+ cells.

Before being chosen for sequencing, patients had shown CD8+CD57+ cell expansion by flow cytometry. All participating patients were living with severe acquired aplastic anemia. The blood sampling took place in patients who had so far received no therapy. The CDR3 contains 17 residues. CDR1 is SGHAT and CDR2 is FQNNGV in the germline V gene. Germline trimming cut 4 bases from V and 1 base from J; bases unmatched to any gene: 9. CDR3 and TCR beta VDJ profiling relied on a genomic DNA template. MiXCR, run by TCRdb on the reads, gives a single entry per CDR3 protein. Of approximately 190,000 distinct CDR3 sequences listed, approximately 50% were seen once; the top ten hold around 9.7%. General study points: Controls did not differ significantly from patients in CD8+ Simpson's diversity.

The receptor was isolated from a human donor with aplastic anemia. The chain combines TRBV11-2 with TRBJ2-3, with TRBD2 matching over 9 bases. Sequencing used sorted CD4+, CD8+, or CD8+CD57+ T cells (not recorded which) from PBMCs. CDR3 sequence (DNA): TGTGCCAGCAGCTCCGGACTAGCGCATCCCGGCACAGATACGCAGTATTTT. This codes for CASSSGLAHPGTDTQYF.